This T cell receptor (beta chain) was sequenced in a study of identifying expanded T cells in peripheral blood. The protocol was immunoSEQ multiplex PCR, while the TCRdb copy is restricted to in-frame clones and leaves out a portion. There are approximately 100,000 clones in the sample; approximately 88% occur only once, and roughly 4.2% lies in the top ten. In this sample, this clone turned up once. Germline V gene sequence: CDR1 SNHLY, CDR2 FYNNEI. The V end was cut by 10 bases, the J end by 0 bases, with 19 bases between. CDR3 length equals 16 residues. This chain links TRBV2 with TRBJ1-5; tentative D call: TRBD1 (6 bases). This clonotype was obtained from a person between 18 and 75 years old in good health. Sequencing was done on a sample of blood. The CDR3 sequence: CAMENQQGDSNQPQHF. In DNA form, the CDR3 reads TGTGCCATGGAGAACCAACAGGGAGATAGCAATCAGCCCCAGCATTTT. Together with reference TRBV2 and TRBJ1-5, the CDR3 gives the full variable domain: EPEVTQTPSHQVTQMGQEVILRCVPISNHLYFYWYRQILGQKVEFLVSFYNNEISEKSEIFDDQFSVERPDGSNFTLKIRSTKLEDSAMYFCAMENQQGDSNQPQHFGDGTRLSIL.